The TCR beta chain under discussion was sequenced for a study of T-cell memory formation after mild COVID-19. Overall study results and limits: While clones contracting from day 15 to 85 were balanced between CD4 and CD8, later expanders leaned CD4+. CD4+ contracting clones were mainly CM and EM; CD8+ ones, EMRA.

This clonotype was detected a few times. Its target is unknown. Between the trimmed V and J ends, which lost 1 base and 1 base, there was a span of 7 bases. From germline, CDR1 is LGHDT and CDR2 YNNKEL (reference sequence). There are 14 residues in the CDR3. TCRdb re-called the 5' RACE reads through MiXCR, storing one row per CDR3 protein. The sample contains 300,000 to 350,000 distinct CDR3 sequences, 14% of which appear only once. The source of this sequence is a young man who had mild COVID-19 (a few samples of this study predate the infection). Cell type and time point are not known. The sample taken for sequencing was PBMCs or a T cell subset sorted from them (not recorded which). This chain joins TRBV3-1 and TRBJ1-1; D is unresolved. The CDR3 loop reads CASSQVPENTEAFF. CDR3 nucleotides: TGTGCCAGCAGCCAAGTCCCGGAGAACACTGAAGCTTTCTTT.